The sequence of this T cell receptor beta chain was determined in a study of blood T cell repertoires in COVID-19. Study-level background: Collection of acute and convalescent COVID-19 samples took place in the United States, Italy and Spain.

Authors' processing steps: The authors estimated nucleated cell counts from reference gene primer amplification. Only in-frame clones appear in the TCRdb table, and some are missing; sequencing was by immunoSEQ multiplex PCR. V, J and clone size were drawn from that table, and D and trimming were deduced from the DNA. Of approximately 140,000 clones in the sample, roughly 85% were seen once. Germline V gene data show CDR1 as MNHEY and CDR2 as SMNVEV (reference sequence). The J segment lost 5 bases and the V segment lost 0 bases, leaving 12 bases of the junction unmatched. The CDR3 totals 17 residues.

The sample taken for sequencing was peripheral blood. The rearrangement links TRBV27 to TRBJ2-7; TRBD2 matches 8 bases. The sequence was obtained from a man aged 55 to 70 with acute or convalescent COVID-19. The CDR3 DNA reads TGTGCCAGCAGTTTATCGGGGCCCGGGACTAGTAGTGACGAGCAGTACTTC. Its translation is CASSLSGPGTSSDEQYF.